Following are 5 T cell receptor beta chains from one sample sequenced in a study of blood T cell repertoires in COVID-19. The protocol was immunoSEQ multiplex PCR, while the TCRdb copy is restricted to in-frame clones and leaves out a portion. In the table there are about 440,000 clones, 70% to 90% of which are singletons. Input material: PBMCs or T cells enriched from blood (not recorded which). The source of these receptors is a woman between 18 and 30 years old with acute COVID-19.

The CDR3 region is CASSPRGTSGTYNEQFF. CDR3 DNA: TGTGCCAGCTCACCACGGGGGACTAGCGGTACCTACAATGAGCAGTTCTTC. The chain couples TRBV18 to TRBJ2-1, with 11 bases identical to TRBD2. Germline V CDR1 and CDR2: KGHSH, LQKENI. CDR3 length: 17 residues. V dropped 1 base and J dropped 2; count of bases not matched to a gene: 4.

In this sample, this clone turned up once. J is TRBJ2-1 and V is TRBV10-1, with 9 nucleotides matching TRBD1. This CDR3 spans 20 amino acids. Trimming at V came to 5 bases and at J to 0 bases, leaving 17 bases not matched to a gene. The V gene's germline CDR1 is WNHNN and CDR2 SYGVQD (reference sequence). CDR3 sequence reads: CASSSGTGILQGNSYNEQFF. CDR3 coding DNA: TGCGCCAGCAGTTCCGGGACAGGGATCCTTCAGGGGAACTCCTACAATGAGCAGTTCTTC.

A few counts support this clone. The rearrangement joins TRBV27 to TRBJ2-7, with 8 nucleotides matching TRBD2. V gave up 5 bases and J gave up 0 bases; unmatched junction bases: 6. Looked up from germline, CDR1 is MNHEY and CDR2 is SMNVEV (reference sequence). The CDR3 loop spans 15 amino acids. The CDR3 nucleotides are TGTGCCAGCAGTAAGGGCGGGAGGACCTCCTACGAGCAGTACTTC. It codes for CASSKGGRTSYEQYF.

The V and J genes are TRBV5-1 and TRBJ2-3; 10 bases line up with TRBD2. Germline trimming cut 7 bases from V and 4 bases from J; bases unmatched to any gene: 12. This CDR3 comprises 16 residues. Germline loops: CDR1 SGHRS, CDR2 YFSETQ. The CDR3, as DNA: TGCGCCAGCGGGGAGACGAGCGGGAGGGCCTCAGATACGCAGTATTTT. Its translation: CASGETSGRASDTQYF.

This rearrangement joins TRBV7-2 to TRBJ1-3; D remains unclear. The CDR3 sequence is 15 residues long. Germline V gives CDR1 SGHTA, CDR2 FQGNSA. The V end lost 1 base, the J end lost 1 base, and 8 bases lay between the germline ends. The CDR3 reads CASSLVPSSGNTIYF. As DNA, the CDR3 is TGTGCCAGCAGCTTAGTCCCCAGTTCTGGAAACACCATATATTTT. The variable domain in full, with the rest retrieved from reference TRBV7-2 and TRBJ1-3, is GAGVSQSPSNKVTEKGKDVELRCDPISGHTALYWYRQSLGQGLEFLIYFQGNSAPDKSGLPSDRFSAERTGGSVSTLTIQRTQQEDSAVYLCASSLVPSSGNTIYFGEGSWLTVV.